The rows below give T cell receptor beta chains drawn from one sample of a study of blood T cell repertoires in COVID-19. Using immunoSEQ multiplex PCR, the repertoire was profiled, and TCRdb retains in-frame clones only, with some absent. The sample records about 110,000 clones, about four fifths being singletons. Specimen: peripheral blood. These receptors all come from a woman aged 60 to 75 with acute or convalescent COVID-19. Both conserved end residues are part of each CDR3. Fields, in order: V gene, D gene, CDR3 protein. D genes are given only for firm matches.

TRBV7-2 | . | CASNVYEAAGNTIYF
TRBV2 | TRBD2 | CASRLAGDEQFF
TRBV6-5 | . | CASKATEGLGGYTF
TRBV19 | TRBD1 | CASSATGTAFDSPLHF
TRBV11-2 | . | CASSPTGRDLHF
TRBV19 | . | CASSTQGSTQPQHF
TRBV7-2 | . | CASSIDPGQTSPLHF
TRBV29-1 | TRBD2 | CSVVTSGSINTQYF
TRBV5-1 | TRBD2 | CASSLAAREGLETQYF
TRBV7-9 | . | CASSSYGYTF
TRBV7-3 | . | CASSLTGGNSGNTIYF
TRBV19 | TRBD2 | CASAGASGGNEQFF
TRBV5-4 | TRBD2 | CASSLERGTGELFF
TRBV2 | TRBD1 | CASSGDRAGEDSNQPQHF
TRBV19 | TRBD1 | CASSTPGQGTEAFF
TRBV7-2 | TRBD1 | CASSDTGVNQPQHF
TRBV9 | . | CASSVGSQGGRMVKTQYF
TRBV7-9 | . | CASSPTYSYEQYF